These 19 T cell receptor beta chains originate from one sample sequenced in a study of blood T cells in healthy people across ages. Alongside a J-beta primer mix, a sample-barcoded 5' primer served in a second PCR lasting about 6 to 11 cycles. TCRdb itself ran the 5' RACE reads through MiXCR, one entry per CDR3 protein. The data hold roughly 930,000 distinct CDR3 sequences, with 40% to 60% observed a single time. The specimen was blood. The receptors were gathered from a man under 40 in good health.

There are a few counts of this clonotype. The chain employs TRBV13 and TRBJ2-5; D is perhaps TRBD1 (6 bases). V dropped 5 bases and J dropped 4 bases, with 14 bases sitting between them. The CDR3 covers 14 residues. Germline V CDR1 and CDR2: PRHDT, FYEKMQ (reference sequence). The CDR3 DNA sequence: TGTGCCAGCAGCCACAGGGCGATGCGAGAGACCCAGTACTTC. Translating it yields CASSHRAMRETQYF.

V and J are TRBV4-3 and TRBJ2-1, with D perhaps matching TRBD2 (6 bases). Germline assignment: CDR1 LGHNA and CDR2 YSLEER. The CDR3 consists of 14 residues. Trimming cost V 4 bases and J 9 bases, with 16 bases left between them. CDR3 loop: CASSLKPGEGEQFF. CDR3 sequence (DNA): TGCGCCAGCAGCCTAAAGCCGGGAGAGGGTGAGCAGTTCTTC.

CDR3 sequence: CATQGSDNSYNEQFF. The CDR3 DNA is TGTGCCACCCAGGGATCCGACAACTCCTACAATGAGCAGTTCTTC. The chain is built from TRBV6-5 and TRBJ2-1, with D maybe TRBD1 (5 bases). Germline V gene sequence: CDR1 MNHEY, CDR2 SVGAGI. Between the trimmed V and J ends, which lost 10 bases and 0 bases, there was a span of 16 bases. This CDR3 region has 15 residues.

About this clonotype itself: One end of the junction fails to match germline, which may point to a read error. V gene TRBV11-3 combines with J gene TRBJ2-1, with a tentative D call TRBD1 (6 bases). The CDR3 length is 12 residues. Germline values: CDR1 SGHNT, CDR2 YENEEA. CDR3 amino acids: CANSLGGAEQFF. CDR3 DNA sequence: TGTGCCAACAGCTTAGGGGGAGCAGAGCAGTTCTTC.

The chain recombines TRBV28 with TRBJ1-2; 12 bases agree with TRBD1. CDR1 and CDR2 (germline): MDHEN, SYDVKM. Unmatched junction bases numbered 11, after V lost 8 bases and J lost 4 bases. The CDR3 contains 16 residues. CDR3 sequence reads: CASLTGQGALGYGYTF. The CDR3 DNA sequence: TGTGCCAGCCTAACGGGACAGGGGGCCCTAGGCTATGGCTACACCTTC.

This clonotype occurred a few times. The genes are TRBV7-9 and TRBJ2-4, with D possibly called TRBD1 or TRBD2 (5 bases each). This CDR3 is built from 16 residues. V lost 7 bases and J lost 1, with 17 bases in between. Per the germline V gene, CDR1 is SEHNR and CDR2 is FQNEAQ (reference sequence). DNA of the CDR3: TGTGCCAGCACCTCGAGTACGGGGACGGCCAAAAACATTCAGTACTTC. Its protein is CASTSSTGTAKNIQYF.

This chain uses TRBV6-2 or TRBV6-3 with TRBJ2-1; 8 bases align to TRBD1. Germline values: CDR1 MNHEY, CDR2 SVGEGT. V lost 2 bases and J lost 2; bases outside the gene matches: 5. This CDR3 spans 16 amino acids. CDR3 amino acids: CASSYPRGQAYNEQFF. CDR3 coding DNA: TGTGCCAGCAGTTACCCTCGGGGACAGGCCTACAATGAGCAGTTCTTC.

This chain joins TRBV11-3 and TRBJ2-3, with TRBD1 matching over 9 bases. CDR3 size: 15 residues. V gave up 6 bases and J gave up 3 bases; unmatched junction bases: 7. Per the germline V gene, CDR1 is SGHNT and CDR2 is YENEEA. Here the CDR3 DNA reads TGTGCCAGCAGGGGGGGGACAGGGCGGACAGATACGCAGTATTTT. Translation gives CASRGGTGRTDTQYF.

The chain is built from TRBV7-3 and TRBJ1-2, with D hard to call. Trimming cost V 1 base and J 8 bases, with 20 bases left between them. Germline V CDR1 and CDR2: SGHTA, FQGTGA. The CDR3 runs 16 residues. The CDR3 spells CASSLKTSGRVRGYTF. CDR3 in DNA: TGTGCCAGCAGCTTAAAAACAAGTGGGCGCGTTAGAGGCTACACCTTC.

This chain connects TRBV3-1 to TRBJ1-1; TRBD1 matches 7 bases. Germline values: CDR1 LGHDT, CDR2 YNNKEL (reference sequence). This CDR3 contains 15 residues. V dropped 6 bases and J dropped 3; count of bases not matched to a gene: 10. CDR3 DNA sequence: TGTGCCAGCAGTTTCGGGAGGGACAGATACACTGAAGCTTTCTTT. Translated, it gives CASSFGRDRYTEAFF.

The V and J genes are TRBV20-1 and TRBJ2-1; D perhaps matches TRBD2 (5 bases). Germline loops: CDR1 DFQATT, CDR2 SNEGSKA (reference sequence). The ends were cut back, 3 bases at V and 12 bases at J, with 21 bases in the middle. The CDR3 spans 14 residues. CDR3 sequence reads: CSASADGWPEGQFF. The CDR3, as DNA: TGCAGTGCTAGCGCGGACGGGTGGCCTGAGGGGCAGTTCTTC.

In its sample, this clonotype was seen once. The V and J genes are TRBV4-3 and TRBJ2-5; D is perhaps TRBD2 (6 bases). The CDR3 spans 15 residues. The V end was cut by 0 bases, the J end by 7 bases, with 15 bases between. From germline, CDR1 is LGHNA and CDR2 YSLEER. CDR3 residues: CASSQDRGGAGTQYF. The DNA of the CDR3 is TGCGCCAGCAGCCAAGATCGGGGCGGGGCGGGGACCCAGTACTTC.

This clonotype was detected many times. This chain uses TRBV13 with TRBJ2-7, with 8 nucleotides matching TRBD1. CDR3 length: 14 residues. CDR1 is PRHDT and CDR2 is FYEKMQ in the germline V gene (reference sequence). Trimming removed 5 bases from V and 3 bases from J; junction bases left unmatched: 6. This CDR3 is CASSRTGYGYEQYF. CDR3 coding DNA: TGTGCCAGCAGCCGGACAGGGTACGGCTACGAGCAGTACTTC.

As to this clonotype: A much larger clone sits a single nucleotide away, making a read error possible. J is TRBJ2-7 and V is TRBV4-1, with D possibly TRBD1 on 5 matching bases. CDR1 MGHRA and CDR2 YSYEKL come from the germline V gene. This CDR3 comprises 15 residues. The CDR3 reads CASSQEQVYSYGQYF. The CDR3 region has the DNA TGCGCCAGCAGCCAAGAACAGGTATACTCCTACGGGCAGTACTTC.

The sample holds one count of this clonotype. One junction end does not reproduce the germline sequence, and a read error may be involved. The chain links TRBV14 to TRBJ1-1; D remains ambiguous. Germline V CDR1 and CDR2: SGHDN, FVKESK. This CDR3 has 12 amino acids. CDR3 residues: CASGQVGFSAFF. The CDR3 nucleotides are TGTGCCAGCGGCCAAGTGGGCTTCTCAGCTTTCTTT.

This rearrangement joins TRBV27 to TRBJ1-1; D is uncertain. The CDR3 is 13 residues long. In germline, CDR1 is MNHEY, CDR2 SMNVEV (reference sequence). Trimming pared 3 bases from V and 3 bases from J, leaving 8 bases between. In nucleotides, the CDR3 is TGTGCCAGCAGTTTTTCTAGGGACACTGAAGCTTTCTTT. It codes for CASSFSRDTEAFF.

Here the CDR3 reads CASSFRQGCYEQYF. The CDR3 DNA follows: TGTGCCAGCAGCTTCAGGCAGGGATGCTACGAGCAGTACTTC. The gene calls are TRBV7-2 and TRBJ2-7, with D perhaps matching TRBD1 (5 bases). With 3 bases removed from V and 3 bases from J, the gap between germline ends came to 12 bases. The CDR3 spans 14 residues. CDR1 is SGHTA, CDR2 FQGNSA, per germline.

This rearrangement joins TRBV2 to TRBJ2-5, with 11 nucleotides matching TRBD1. V lost 5 bases and J lost 11; bases outside the gene matches: 13. The CDR3 runs to 15 residues. Germline CDR1 is SNHLY and CDR2 is FYNNEI. This CDR3 is CASSKTGQGAKEQYF. The CDR3 DNA is TGTGCCAGCAGTAAAACCGGACAGGGGGCAAAGGAGCAGTACTTC. Looking up the rest from reference TRBV2 and TRBJ2-5 gives the full variable domain: EPEVTQTPSHQVTQMGQEVILRCVPISNHLYFYWYRQILGQKVEFLVSFYNNEISEKSEIFDDQFSVERPDGSNFTLKIRSTKLEDSAMYFCASSKTGQGAKEQYFGPGTRLLVL.

The chain combines TRBV20-1 with TRBJ1-5; D uncertain. The germline CDR1 and CDR2 sequences are DFQATT and SNEGSKA (reference sequence). Trimming removed 0 bases at V and 12 bases at J, with 9 bases between. The CDR3 sequence is 11 residues long. DNA for the CDR3: TGCAGTGCTAGAGAGACCTGTAGCCAGCATTTT. It codes for CSARETCSQHF.